This T cell receptor (beta chain) was observed in a study of cytotoxic CD8 clonotypes in ibrutinib-treated CLL. Turning to the study itself: Response samples were taken after a median of 12 months on treatment, range 6 to 36. Findings of the study overall: Clonality went up at the time of ibrutinib response, stayed stable in sustained remission, and later dropped back toward its baseline level at progression. Timing of sampling differed between sustained-remission and progressing patients. Shared public clonotypes were rare, and on treatment they either got smaller or stayed the same.

Trimming took 5 bases from V and 2 from J; bases not matched to a gene: 3. This CDR3 region has 15 residues. Germline-derived CDR1 and CDR2 are SGHNT and YENEEA. This clone has only a few counts. Antigen: not known. Other nucleotide sequences from this sample produce the same CDR3. TCRdb's table, derived via immunoSEQ multiplex PCR, lists solely in-frame clones and lacks some. Here the sample spans 35,000 to 55,000 clones, around 73% being singletons. The clonotype was recovered from a human donor with chronic lymphocytic leukemia. This chain joins TRBV11-3 and TRBJ1-3; 10 nucleotides align to TRBD1. The specimen comprised PBMCs, sampled after 12 months of ibrutinib treatment. Here the CDR3 reads CASSPGQGAGNTIYF. Here the CDR3 DNA reads TGTGCCAGCAGCCCCGGACAGGGGGCTGGAAACACCATATATTTT.